This T cell receptor (beta chain) was identified during a study of T cells in Graves' hyperthyroidism and ophthalmopathy. RNA transcripts were the template for amplifying TCR beta CDR3 regions. The HTBI primer set was used in a first-round RT-PCR of the TCR CDR3. TCRdb re-called the multiplex PCR reads with MiXCR, one entry per CDR3 protein. The sample has 400,000 to 500,000 distinct CDR3 sequences; about 15% are singletons. Germline V gene lookup returns CDR1 SGHTA and CDR2 FQGNSA. The CDR3 covers 16 residues. The V and J ends lost 0 bases and 7 bases respectively, with 18 bases between them. The J gene is TRBJ1-2, the V gene TRBV7-2; TRBD1 is a possible D gene (6 bases). The sequenced sample was blood. The sequence came from a man aged 18-30 years with Graves' ophthalmopathy. The CDR3 nucleotides are TGTGCCAGCAGCTTAGCGGCAGGGGTTCTTCTTTTTGGCTACACCTTC. As protein: CASSLAAGVLLFGYTF.